The table lists the clone carrying this T cell receptor (beta chain) with a count of one. The data originate from a study of blood T cell repertoires in COVID-19. Study at large: Samples of COVID-19 (acute and convalescent) were obtained from the United States, Italy and Spain.

The CDR3 contains 12 residues. CDR1 and CDR2 (germline): PRHDT, FYEKMQ (reference sequence). Deletions cut 5 bases from V and 7 bases from J, with 11 bases between. Method: immunoSEQ multiplex PCR; TCRdb's copy keeps in-frame clones and lacks some. The sample holds approximately 70,000 clones, 70% to 90% seen once. The rearrangement links TRBV13 to TRBJ1-2; perhaps TRBD1 as D (5 bases). This clonotype originated in a man in his 70s with active or convalescent COVID-19. Sequenced material: peripheral blood. The CDR3 sequence: CASSLVGGGYTF. Written as DNA, the CDR3 is TGTGCCAGCAGCCTAGTCGGGGGTGGCTACACCTTC.